The 8 T cell receptor beta chains presented below share a single source sample, sequenced in a study of identical twins. Via MiXCR, TCRdb re-called the 5' RACE reads, giving one row per CDR3 protein. The sample contains around 1.7 million distinct CDR3 sequences, 25% to 35% of which appear only once. Sequencing was carried out using cord blood. These receptors were collected from a newborn girl in good health.

This rearrangement joins TRBV12-3 or TRBV12-4 to TRBJ2-3; 9 positions agree with TRBD2. Germline trimming cut 1 base from V and 4 bases from J; bases unmatched to any gene: 3. The CDR3 has 15 residues. The CDR3 nucleotides read TGTGCCAGCAGTTTAGTGCGGGAGGGTCCAGATACGCAGTATTTT. Translated, it gives CASSLVREGPDTQYF.

The gene calls are TRBV6-2 or TRBV6-3 and TRBJ2-2; 11 bases agree with TRBD2. CDR3 length: 15 residues. Germline V gives CDR1 MNHEY, CDR2 SVGEGT. Trimming took 8 bases from V and 6 from J; bases not matched to a gene: 8. Here the CDR3 DNA reads TGTGCCAGCCGCAGACTAGCGGGGTCGTCCGGGGAGCTGTTTTTT. This encodes CASRRLAGSSGELFF.

The chain combines TRBV4-1 with TRBJ2-7, with D perhaps TRBD1 (5 bases). Germline V gene lookup returns CDR1 MGHRA and CDR2 YSYEKL. The CDR3 extends over 15 amino acids. V was clipped by 0 bases and J by 1 base, with 10 bases between them. The CDR3 DNA sequence: TGCGCCAGCAGCCAAGAGCGGACAAATTCCTACGAGCAGTACTTC. The encoded protein is CASSQERTNSYEQYF.

The CDR3 protein is CASSFLGGYNEQFF. The CDR3 DNA reads TGTGCCAGCAGCTTTCTCGGGGGCTACAATGAGCAGTTCTTC. The chain is built from TRBV7-2 and TRBJ2-1; perhaps TRBD2 as D (6 bases). This CDR3 region has 14 residues. The V end lost 3 bases, the J end lost 3 bases, and 9 bases lay between the germline ends. The V gene's germline CDR1 is SGHTA and CDR2 FQGNSA.

The chain uses TRBV3-1 and TRBJ2-2; no clear D gene. Germline assignment: CDR1 LGHDT and CDR2 YNNKEL (reference sequence). V was clipped by 0 bases and J by 5 bases, with 7 bases between them. The CDR3 runs to 14 residues. The CDR3 spells CASSQDGGTGELFF. In DNA form, the CDR3 reads TGTGCCAGCAGCCAAGATGGCGGAACCGGGGAGCTGTTTTTT.

To note about this clonotype: A much larger clone lies one base from this, so it may be a read error. The rearrangement joins TRBV27 to TRBJ2-5; D is tentatively TRBD1 or TRBD2 (6 bases each). The CDR3 consists of 13 residues. CDR1 and CDR2 (germline): MNHEY, SMNVEV (reference sequence). V was shortened by 7 bases and J by 11 bases, with 20 bases between the two germline ends. CDR3 sequence reads: CASTRGLFYGQYF. The CDR3 DNA reads as TGTGCCAGCACCAGGGGACTTTTCTACGGGCAGTACTTC.

The chain couples TRBV28 to TRBJ2-7, with 7 bases identical to TRBD1. The CDR3 loop spans 13 amino acids. Germline-derived CDR1 and CDR2 are MDHEN and SYDVKM. V lost 8 bases and J lost 2; bases outside the gene matches: 6. The CDR3 DNA is TGTGCCAGCTGTGACAGGGATACCTACGAGCAGTACTTC. It yields the protein CASCDRDTYEQYF.

In nucleotides, the CDR3 is TGTGCCAGCAGCAAAAAGGGGGCAGGTAGAAACACCATATATTTT. It translates to CASSKKGAGRNTIYF. V and J are TRBV21-1 and TRBJ1-3; the D call of TRBD1 is as the table states it, not checked on the DNA. TRBV21-1 is a pseudogene locus. The CDR3 spans 15 residues.